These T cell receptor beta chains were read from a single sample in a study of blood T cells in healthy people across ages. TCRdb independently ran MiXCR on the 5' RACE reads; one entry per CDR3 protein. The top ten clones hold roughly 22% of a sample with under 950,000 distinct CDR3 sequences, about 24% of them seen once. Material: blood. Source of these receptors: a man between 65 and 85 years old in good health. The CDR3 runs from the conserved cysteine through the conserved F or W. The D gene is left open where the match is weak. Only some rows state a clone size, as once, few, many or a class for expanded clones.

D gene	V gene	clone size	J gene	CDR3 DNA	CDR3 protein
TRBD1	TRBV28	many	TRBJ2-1	TGTGCCAGCAGCCCCTTGGGAACAGGGGCCTACAATGAGCAGTTCTTC	CASSPLGTGAYNEQFF
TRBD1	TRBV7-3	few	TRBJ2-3	TGTGCCAGCAGCCGCCTGGGACAGCGGAGCACAGATACGCAGTATTTT	CASSRLGQRSTDTQYF
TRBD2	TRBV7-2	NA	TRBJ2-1	TGTGCCAGCAGCCCCGGGGTAGCGGGGGGGCAAAATGAGCAGTTCTTC	CASSPGVAGGQNEQFF
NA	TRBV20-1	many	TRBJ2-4	TGCAGTGCTAGAGACCCCGCGGACATTCAGTACTTC	CSARDPADIQYF
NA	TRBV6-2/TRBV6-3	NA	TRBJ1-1	TGTGCCAGCATCGCACAGGGTCGGAGCACTGAAGCTTTCTTT	CASIAQGRSTEAFF
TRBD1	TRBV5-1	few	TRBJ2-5	TGCGCCAGCAGCTTGGGGACAGGGGAATGGGAGACCCAGTACTTC	CASSLGTGEWETQYF
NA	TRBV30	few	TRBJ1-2	TGTGCCTGGAGATCCCTATGGGTCACCTATGGCTACACCTTC	CAWRSLWVTYGYTF
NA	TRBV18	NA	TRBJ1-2	TGTGCCAGCTCACCAGGGGCGGAGTATGGCTACACCTTC	CASSPGAEYGYTF
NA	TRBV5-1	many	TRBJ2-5	TGCGCCAGCAGAAGTGGGGCCGAGGAGACCCAGTACTTC	CASRSGAEETQYF
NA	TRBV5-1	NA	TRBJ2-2	TGCGCCAGCAGCACTGGGGTGGCAGGGTCGACCGGGGAGCTGTTTTTT	CASSTGVAGSTGELFF
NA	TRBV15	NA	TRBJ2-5	TGTGCCACCAGCAGAGATTCAGATACTGGGGAGACCCAGTACTTC	CATSRDSDTGETQYF
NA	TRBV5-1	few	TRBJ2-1	TGCGCCAGCAGCCGGTCGAGTAGCGCGGGCGATGAGCAGTTCTTC	CASSRSSSAGDEQFF
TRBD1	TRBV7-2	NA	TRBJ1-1	TGTGCCAGCAGCCTCTTCGCCGGGACAGGGGGCACTGAAGCTTTCTTT	CASSLFAGTGGTEAFF
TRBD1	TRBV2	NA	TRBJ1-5	TGTGCCAGCAGAGTCGGACAGGGGAATCAGCCCCAGCATTTT	CASRVGQGNQPQHF
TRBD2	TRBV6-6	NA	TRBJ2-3	TGTGCCAGCAGAGAGGGCGGGGGGGCAGATACGCAGTATTTT	CASREGGGADTQYF
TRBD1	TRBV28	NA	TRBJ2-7	TGTGCCAGCAGTACCTTCCGGGACAGGGGCTACGAGCAGTACTTC	CASSTFRDRGYEQYF
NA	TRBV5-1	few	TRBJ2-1	TGCGCCAGCAGCTTGGCCAGGGCCAACAATGAGCAGTTCTTC	CASSLARANNEQFF
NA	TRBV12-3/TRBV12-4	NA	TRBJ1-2	TGTGCCAGCAGTCCCCTTAGGGGGGATGGCTACACCTTC	CASSPLRGDGYTF
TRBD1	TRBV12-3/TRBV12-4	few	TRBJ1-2	TGTGCCAGCAGTGGGGGACAGAAAATTAACTATGGCTACACCTTC	CASSGGQKINYGYTF
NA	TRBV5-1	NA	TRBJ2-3	TGCGCCAGCAGCGGAGGGGGCACCCACGCAGATACGCAGTATTTT	CASSGGGTHADTQYF
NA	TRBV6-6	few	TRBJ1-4	TGTGCCAGCAGTTACGGGGGCAGACCTAATGAAAAACTGTTTTTT	CASSYGGRPNEKLFF
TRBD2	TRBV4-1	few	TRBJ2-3	TGCGCCAGCAGCCAAGATCTTGGAGCGGGGGGAAGGAATACGCAGTATTTT	CASSQDLGAGGRNTQYF
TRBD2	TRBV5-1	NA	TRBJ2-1	TGCGCCAGCAGCTTGGATCTAGCGGGGGCCCACAATGAGCAGTTCTTC	CASSLDLAGAHNEQFF
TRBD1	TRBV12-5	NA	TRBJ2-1	TGTGCTAGTGGTCCCCCAACAGGGGGGAAGTACAATGAGCAGTTCTTC	CASGPPTGGKYNEQFF
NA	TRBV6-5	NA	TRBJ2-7	TGTGCCAGCAGTTACGAGGCTCTGGGCGAGCAGTACTTC	CASSYEALGEQYF
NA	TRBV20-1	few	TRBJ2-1	TGCAGTGCTAGGGGACCGGGGGCCTACAATGAGCAGTTCTTC	CSARGPGAYNEQFF
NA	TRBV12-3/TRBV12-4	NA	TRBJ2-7	TGTGCCAGCGCGACGGTTACGGACGAGCAGTACTTC	CASATVTDEQYF
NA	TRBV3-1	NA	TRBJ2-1	TGTGCCAGCAGCCAAGTCGCCGGGACGGCTAACAATGAGCAGTTCTTC	CASSQVAGTANNEQFF
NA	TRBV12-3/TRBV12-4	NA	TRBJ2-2	TGTGCCGCTGGCGGGGAGCTGTTTTTT	CAAGGELFF
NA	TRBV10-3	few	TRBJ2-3	TGTGCCATCAGTGAAGGAGTCCCGGCAGATACGCAGTATTTT	CAISEGVPADTQYF
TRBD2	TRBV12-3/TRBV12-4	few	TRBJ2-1	TGTGCCAGCAGTTTGCTAGCGGGAGGGGGGGGGAATGAGCAGTTCTTC	CASSLLAGGGGNEQFF